The T cell receptor beta chain under discussion was sequenced for a study of cytomegalovirus exposure and HLA in healthy donors. Study as a whole: In an earlier analysis, 90 million to 120 million unique TCR beta sequences were found from some 170 million T cells.

This clone turned up a few times. Its antigen is currently unknown. PCR amplification relied on 60 Vbeta primers (plus 13 Jbeta primers). TCRdb's copy holds only in-frame clones and misses some; the assay was immunoSEQ multiplex PCR. Found here are some 200,000 clones, 84% of them singletons; the top ten hold approximately 2.4%. Trimming removed 5 bases from V and 2 bases from J, with 12 bases in between. The CDR3 extends over 15 amino acids. From germline, CDR1 is SGHTA and CDR2 FQGNSA. General observations from the study: Clonal expansion, a later analysis showed, was greater in HLA-associated TCR beta chains than in equally common others. One variant, a missense change in DCLRE1C, was linked in a later analysis to TCR beta V- and J-gene trimming. Among the most significant clusters, several appeared linked to common viral pathogens in a later analysis.

The sample taken for sequencing was PBMCs. The chain links TRBV7-2 to TRBJ2-2; D is perhaps TRBD2 (5 bases). This TCR was recovered from a woman aged 50 to 65 in good health and CMV-seropositive. In DNA, the CDR3 is TGTGCCAGCAGCCCCAGTCGGGGAAACACCGGGGAGCTGTTTTTT. Translating gives CASSPSRGNTGELFF.